Listed below are T cell receptor beta chains from one sample, sequenced in a study of neoadjuvant nivolumab and ipilimumab in lung cancer. TCRdb's copy holds only in-frame clones and misses some; the assay was immunoSEQ multiplex PCR. The data hold about 18,000 clones, with 76% observed a single time. The sample here was tumor tissue, taken after neoadjuvant nivolumab, alone or with ipilimumab, at or shortly before surgery. These receptors were obtained from an adult with non-small cell lung cancer. The CDR3 runs from the conserved cysteine through the conserved F or W. The D gene is left open where the match is weak. Expanded clones are given a class, and other clones once, few, many or no size at all.

CDR3 protein: CASSRVENTEAFF
CDR3 DNA: TGTGCCAGCAGTCGGGTGGAGAACACTGAAGCTTTCTTT
D gene: -
V gene: TRBV27
clone size: -
J gene: TRBJ1-1

CDR3 protein: CATGRAQGYEQFF
CDR3 DNA: TGTGCCACGGGGCGGGCCCAGGGGTATGAGCAGTTCTTC
D gene: -
V gene: TRBV10-3
clone size: -
J gene: TRBJ2-1

CDR3 protein: CASSPSGVAYEQYF
CDR3 DNA: TGTGCCAGCAGCCCTAGCGGGGTGGCCTACGAGCAGTACTTC
D gene: TRBD2
V gene: TRBV7-2
clone size: -
J gene: TRBJ2-7

CDR3 protein: CASSLSEAGYTF
CDR3 DNA: TGTGCCAGCAGCTTATCCGAGGCTGGCTACACCTTC
D gene: -
V gene: TRBV7-9
clone size: -
J gene: TRBJ1-2

CDR3 protein: CASSEGTGLSYEQYF
CDR3 DNA: TGTGCCAGCAGTGAGGGGACAGGACTCTCCTACGAGCAGTACTTC
D gene: TRBD1
V gene: TRBV2
clone size: -
J gene: TRBJ2-7

CDR3 protein: CASSSQLNYGYTF
CDR3 DNA: TGTGCCAGCAGCTCACAGCTAAACTATGGCTACACCTTC
D gene: -
V gene: TRBV7-2
clone size: once
J gene: TRBJ1-2

CDR3 protein: CASSPLESLGANVLTF
CDR3 DNA: TGTGCCAGCTCACCCCTAGAAAGTCTGGGGGCCAACGTCCTGACTTTC
D gene: -
V gene: TRBV18
clone size: -
J gene: TRBJ2-6

CDR3 protein: CASSSQGDPIYYEQYF
CDR3 DNA: TGCGCCAGCAGCTCCCAGGGAGACCCCATCTACTACGAGCAGTACTTC
D gene: -
V gene: TRBV5-1
clone size: -
J gene: TRBJ2-7

CDR3 protein: CAWSPGLYNEKLFF
CDR3 DNA: TGTGCCTGGAGTCCGGGTCTTTATAATGAAAAACTGTTTTTT
D gene: -
V gene: TRBV30
clone size: -
J gene: TRBJ1-4

CDR3 protein: CASRQAGLNTGELFF
CDR3 DNA: TGTGCCAGCCGCCAAGCGGGACTCAACACCGGGGAGCTGTTTTTT
D gene: TRBD2
V gene: TRBV2
clone size: -
J gene: TRBJ2-2